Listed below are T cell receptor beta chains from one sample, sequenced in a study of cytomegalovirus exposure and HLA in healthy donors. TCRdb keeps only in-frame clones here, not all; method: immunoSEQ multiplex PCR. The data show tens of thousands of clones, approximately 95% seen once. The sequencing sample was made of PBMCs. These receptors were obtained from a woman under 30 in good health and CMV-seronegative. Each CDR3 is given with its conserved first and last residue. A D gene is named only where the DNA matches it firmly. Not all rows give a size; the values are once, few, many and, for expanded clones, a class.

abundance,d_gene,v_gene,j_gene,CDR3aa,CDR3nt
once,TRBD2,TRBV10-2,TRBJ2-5,CASSGTSGPETQYF,TGCGCCAGCAGCGGGACTAGCGGGCCGGAGACCCAGTACTTC
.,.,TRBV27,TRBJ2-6,CASGGQARVSGANVLTF,TGTGCCAGCGGAGGGCAGGCAAGAGTCTCTGGGGCCAACGTCCTGACTTTC
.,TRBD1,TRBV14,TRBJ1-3,CASSQGTGGNTIYF,TGTGCCAGCAGCCAAGGGACAGGGGGAAACACCATATATTTT
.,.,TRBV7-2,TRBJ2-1,CASSLASSSYNEQFF,TGTGCCAGCAGCTTAGCTAGCAGCTCCTACAATGAGCAGTTCTTC
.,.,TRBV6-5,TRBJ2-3,CASSYGEKAAKYTQYF,TGTGCCAGCAGTTACGGCGAAAAGGCGGCCAAATATACGCAGTATTTT
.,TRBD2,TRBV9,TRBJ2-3,CASSDSGRRLADTQYF,TGTGCCAGCAGCGATAGCGGGAGAAGGTTAGCAGATACGCAGTATTTT
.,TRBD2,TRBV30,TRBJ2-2,CAWSSSGSPTGELFF,TGTGCCTGGAGTTCTAGCGGGAGCCCTACCGGGGAGCTGTTTTTT
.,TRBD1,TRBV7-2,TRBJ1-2,CASSRRQGTYYGYTF,TGTGCCAGCAGCCGGAGACAGGGGACCTACTATGGCTACACCTTC
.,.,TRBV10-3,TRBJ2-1,CAIRGKLANNEQFF,TGTGCCATCAGGGGGAAGCTAGCGAACAATGAGCAGTTCTTC
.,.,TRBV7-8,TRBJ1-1,CASSLAGGWMTEAFF,TGTGCCAGCAGCTTAGCCGGGGGATGGATGACTGAAGCTTTCTTT
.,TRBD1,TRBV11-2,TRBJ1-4,CASSPGQDPNEKLFF,TGTGCCAGCAGTCCCGGACAGGACCCTAATGAAAAACTGTTTTTT
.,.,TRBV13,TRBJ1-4,CASSSIATNEKLFF,TGTGCCAGCAGCTCAATAGCAACTAATGAAAAACTGTTTTTT
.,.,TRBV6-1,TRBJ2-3,CASRRGTDTQYF,TGTGCCAGCAGACGAGGCACAGATACGCAGTATTTT
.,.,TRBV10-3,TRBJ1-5,CAISEVRRNQPQHF,TGTGCCATCAGTGAGGTCAGGCGTAATCAGCCCCAGCATTTT
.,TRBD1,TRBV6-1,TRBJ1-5,CASSWTGSENQPQHF,TGTGCCAGCAGTTGGACAGGGTCAGAAAATCAGCCCCAGCATTTT
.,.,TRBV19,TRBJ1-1,CASSIVKAENTEAFF,TGTGCCAGTAGTATAGTAAAGGCGGAGAACACTGAAGCTTTCTTT
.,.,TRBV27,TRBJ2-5,CASSLPGEETQYF,TGTGCCAGCAGTTTACCAGGGGAAGAGACCCAGTACTTC
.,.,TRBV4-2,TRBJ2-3,CASSQRVRDSLTDTQYF,TGTGCCAGCAGCCAACGAGTACGCGACAGTCTCACAGATACGCAGTATTTT
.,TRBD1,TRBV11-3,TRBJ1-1,CASSPTGGGLNTEAFF,TGTGCCAGCAGCCCTACAGGGGGAGGTTTGAACACTGAAGCTTTCTTT
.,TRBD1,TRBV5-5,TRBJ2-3,CASSRTAGTGVQGRTDTQYF,TGTGCCAGCAGCCGGACCGCGGGGACAGGGGTACAGGGACGCACAGATACGCAGTATTTT
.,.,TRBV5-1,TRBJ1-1,CASSLLWGGRNTEAFF,TGCGCCAGCAGCTTGTTGTGGGGCGGACGGAACACTGAAGCTTTCTTT
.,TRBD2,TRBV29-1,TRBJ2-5,CSVGTSGRVGETQYF,TGCAGCGTCGGGACTAGCGGGAGGGTTGGGGAGACCCAGTACTTC
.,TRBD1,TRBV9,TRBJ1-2,CASSPGQAFYGYTF,TGTGCCAGCAGCCCCGGACAGGCCTTCTATGGCTACACCTTC
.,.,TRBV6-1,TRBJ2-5,CASSEWTPQETQYF,TGTGCCAGCAGTGAATGGACACCTCAAGAGACCCAGTACTTC
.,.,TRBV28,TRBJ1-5,CASSPGLRGQPQHF,TGTGCCAGCAGTCCGGGACTTAGGGGCCAGCCCCAGCATTTT
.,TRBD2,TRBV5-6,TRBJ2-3,CASSNIIRAGGSTDTQYF,TGTGCCAGCAGCAATATAATCCGCGCGGGGGGAAGCACAGATACGCAGTATTTT
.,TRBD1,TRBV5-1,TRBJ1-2,CASRNKGQGQGAHGYTF,TGCGCCAGCAGAAATAAAGGGCAGGGACAGGGGGCCCATGGCTACACCTTC
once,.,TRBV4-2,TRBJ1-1,CASSQSITGITEAFF,TGTGCCAGCAGCCAATCCATCACGGGGATAACTGAAGCTTTCTTT
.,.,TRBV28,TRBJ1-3,CAAQDSGNTIYF,TGTGCCGCACAGGACTCTGGAAACACCATATATTTT
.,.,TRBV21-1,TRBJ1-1,CASSKGGEGQLNTEAFF,TGTGCCAGCAGCAAAGGGGGAGAGGGACAGTTGAACACTGAAGCTTTCTTT
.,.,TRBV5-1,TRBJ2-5,CASSSSSSQDTQYF,TGCGCCAGCAGCTCCTCGAGCTCCCAAGATACCCAGTACTTC
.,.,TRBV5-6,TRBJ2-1,CASSPLDNEQFF,TGTGCCAGCAGTCCCCTAGACAATGAGCAGTTCTTC
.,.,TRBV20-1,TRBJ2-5,CSARVPETQYF,TGCAGTGCTAGAGTCCCGGAGACCCAGTACTTC
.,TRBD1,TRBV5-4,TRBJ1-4,CASSGRQGNEKLFF,TGTGCCAGCAGCGGTAGACAGGGGAATGAAAAACTGTTTTTT
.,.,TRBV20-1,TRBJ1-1,CSVQGSTEAFF,TGCAGTGTCCAGGGGTCCACTGAAGCTTTCTTT
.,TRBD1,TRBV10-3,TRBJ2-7,CAITSDRAYEQYF,TGTGCCATCACCTCGGACAGGGCCTACGAGCAGTACTTC
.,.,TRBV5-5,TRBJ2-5,CASSKTGYQETQYF,TGTGCCAGCAGCAAGACTGGGTACCAAGAGACCCAGTACTTC
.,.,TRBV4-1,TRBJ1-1,CASGARDTEAFF,TGCGCCAGCGGGGCTAGGGACACTGAAGCTTTCTTT
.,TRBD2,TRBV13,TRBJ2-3,CATSRASGSSDTQYF,TGTGCCACCTCCCGGGCTAGCGGGAGTTCAGATACGCAGTATTTT
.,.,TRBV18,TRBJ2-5,CASSPPRLVETQYF,TGTGCCAGCTCACCACCGAGACTAGTCGAGACCCAGTACTTC
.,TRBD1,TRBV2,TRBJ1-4,CASRGTDGGEKLFF,TGTGCCAGCAGGGGGACAGACGGTGGCGAAAAACTGTTTTTT
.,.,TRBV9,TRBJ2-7,CASSLLGLPYYEQYF,TGTGCCAGCAGCTTATTGGGCCTCCCCTACTACGAGCAGTACTTC
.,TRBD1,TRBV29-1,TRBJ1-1,CSVVTGATEAFF,TGCAGCGTCGTAACAGGGGCAACTGAAGCTTTCTTT
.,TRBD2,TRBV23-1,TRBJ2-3,CASSHPGGSDTQYF,TGCGCCAGCAGCCACCCGGGAGGGTCAGATACGCAGTATTTT
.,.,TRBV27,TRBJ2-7,CASSPGLDSYEQYF,TGTGCCAGCAGTCCCGGACTCGATTCCTACGAGCAGTACTTC
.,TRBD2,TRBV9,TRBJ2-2,CASSAPNRLAGVVTGELFF,TGTGCCAGCAGCGCGCCCAACCGACTAGCGGGGGTTGTCACCGGGGAGCTGTTTTTT
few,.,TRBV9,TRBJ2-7,CASSVGAGTYEQYF,TGTGCCAGCAGCGTAGGTGCAGGTACCTACGAGCAGTACTTC
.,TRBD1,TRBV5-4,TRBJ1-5,CASSLGPTGAQPQHF,TGTGCCAGCAGCTTGGGACCGACAGGGGCCCAGCCCCAGCATTTT
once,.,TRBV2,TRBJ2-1,CASSDPGERYEQFF,TGTGCCAGCAGTGACCCGGGGGAAAGGTATGAGCAGTTCTTC
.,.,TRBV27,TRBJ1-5,CASRLGGLRSNQPQHF,TGTGCCAGCAGGCTAGGAGGGTTGAGGAGCAATCAGCCCCAGCATTTT
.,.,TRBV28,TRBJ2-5,CATGSGIWTQYF,TGTGCGACGGGATCGGGAATTTGGACCCAGTACTTC